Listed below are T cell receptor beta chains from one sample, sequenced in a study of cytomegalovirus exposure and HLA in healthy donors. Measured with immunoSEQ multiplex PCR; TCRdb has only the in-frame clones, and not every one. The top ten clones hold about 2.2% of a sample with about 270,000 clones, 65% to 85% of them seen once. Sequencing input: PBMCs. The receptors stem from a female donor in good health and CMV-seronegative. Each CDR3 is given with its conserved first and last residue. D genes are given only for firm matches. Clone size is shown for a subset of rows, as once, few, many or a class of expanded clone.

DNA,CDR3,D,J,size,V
TGTGCCAGCAGTGAAGGGCAGGGGGTCAATCAGCCCCAGCATTTT,CASSEGQGVNQPQHF,TRBD1,TRBJ1-5,NA,TRBV6-1
TGTGCCAGCAGTTACCCGACAGGGGGGGGTCAGCCCCAGCATTTT,CASSYPTGGGQPQHF,TRBD1,TRBJ1-5,NA,TRBV6-6
TGTGCCAGCAGTTTAGCTAGCGGGAGGGTTTACGAGCAGTACTTC,CASSLASGRVYEQYF,TRBD2,TRBJ2-7,NA,TRBV27
TGTGCCAGCTCACAAACAGGGGACGCTGAAGCTTTCTTT,CASSQTGDAEAFF,TRBD1,TRBJ1-1,NA,TRBV18
TGCGCCAGCAGCCCCACATTCAGGGGCAGGGGCGCCTACGAGCAGTACTTC,CASSPTFRGRGAYEQYF,NA,TRBJ2-7,once,TRBV5-1
TGTGCCAGCAGTAACGAGGGGACACGGAACTACGAGCAGTACTTC,CASSNEGTRNYEQYF,NA,TRBJ2-7,NA,TRBV6-5
TGTGCCAGCAGTGTTGAGGAATACAATGAGCAGTTCTTC,CASSVEEYNEQFF,NA,TRBJ2-1,NA,TRBV6-4
TGTGCCAGCAGCTTAGCGCGGGGGAAGGAGGCCTACGAGCAGTACTTC,CASSLARGKEAYEQYF,TRBD2,TRBJ2-7,NA,TRBV7-9
TGTGCCAGCAGCTTAGCGACAGGGGTGAACACTGAAGCTTTCTTT,CASSLATGVNTEAFF,TRBD1,TRBJ1-1,NA,TRBV7-2
TGTGCTAGTGGTTCACCCTGGAGACGGGAGGATGATGAGCAGTTCTTC,CASGSPWRREDDEQFF,TRBD2,TRBJ2-1,NA,TRBV12-5
TGTGCCAGCAGACCCAGGACTAGCGGTTACAATGAGCAGTTCTTC,CASRPRTSGYNEQFF,TRBD2,TRBJ2-1,NA,TRBV2
TGTGCCAGCAGGACCCTCCTAGCGGAGCAAGAGACCCAGTACTTC,CASRTLLAEQETQYF,TRBD2,TRBJ2-5,NA,TRBV27
TGTGCCAGCAGCTTTCTCCGGGGGACCGGGGAGCTGTTTTTT,CASSFLRGTGELFF,NA,TRBJ2-2,NA,TRBV7-6
TGTGCCAGCGGAGCTAGCACAGATACGCAGTATTTT,CASGASTDTQYF,NA,TRBJ2-3,few,TRBV9
TGTGCCAGGTCCTCCGAGTCAACCCTCAATGAGCAGTTCTTC,CARSSESTLNEQFF,NA,TRBJ2-1,NA,TRBV27
TGTGCCAGCAGTTACTCCCTAGCGGGAGTTGAGACCCAGTACTTC,CASSYSLAGVETQYF,TRBD2,TRBJ2-5,NA,TRBV6-5
TGTGCCAGCAATCCCGGGGGAGATGCCTTCACTGAAGCTTTCTTT,CASNPGGDAFTEAFF,NA,TRBJ1-1,NA,TRBV11-3
TGCGCCAGCAGCAGAAGACCGGGACAGTATTACAATGAGCAGTTCTTC,CASSRRPGQYYNEQFF,TRBD1,TRBJ2-1,NA,TRBV5-1
TGTGCCAGCAGTCTAGGAACTGAGCAGTTCTTC,CASSLGTEQFF,NA,TRBJ2-1,once,TRBV27
TGTGCCAGCAGTGGGACAGGGGGCAATACGCAGTATTTT,CASSGTGGNTQYF,TRBD1,TRBJ2-3,NA,TRBV28
TGCGCCAGCAGCCAAGGTTGGGGTAGCGGAAACACAGATACGCAGTATTTT,CASSQGWGSGNTDTQYF,NA,TRBJ2-3,NA,TRBV4-1
TGTGCCAGCAGTGTAATGGTCGGCTACGAGCAGTACTTC,CASSVMVGYEQYF,NA,TRBJ2-7,NA,TRBV2
TGTGCCATCAGTGCTACTAGCGGGAGTCGAAGCGAGCAGTACTTC,CAISATSGSRSEQYF,TRBD2,TRBJ2-7,NA,TRBV10-3
TGTGCCAGCAGCACCCGGGACAGTCAAGCTTTCTTT,CASSTRDSQAFF,TRBD1,TRBJ1-1,NA,TRBV7-6
TGTGCCAGCAGCTTAGGGACAGGACGAGAGACCCAGTACTTC,CASSLGTGRETQYF,TRBD1,TRBJ2-5,NA,TRBV11-3
TGTGCCAGCAGCTTAGCGCTGAGCGGGAGTCATTACGAGCAGTACTTC,CASSLALSGSHYEQYF,TRBD2,TRBJ2-7,few,TRBV7-8
TGTGCCAGCAGCCAATCCGGGAGACCCTCTGGGGCCAACGTCCTGACTTTC,CASSQSGRPSGANVLTF,NA,TRBJ2-6,NA,TRBV14
TGCGCCAGCAGGACTAGCACAGATACGCAGTATTTT,CASRTSTDTQYF,NA,TRBJ2-3,NA,TRBV10-2
TGTGCCAGCAGAAAGGACAGGGAATACTATGGCTACACCTTC,CASRKDREYYGYTF,TRBD1,TRBJ1-2,few,TRBV6-1
TGTGCCAGCAGTTTATACCAGGGGACGCAGTATTTT,CASSLYQGTQYF,NA,TRBJ2-3,once,TRBV28
TGTGCCAGCAGTTTACTCGGGACAGGGAATGAAAAACTGTTTTTT,CASSLLGTGNEKLFF,TRBD1,TRBJ1-4,NA,TRBV28
TGTGCCAGCAGCTTAGGAGCGGGAGCCCGGAGGCAGTACTTC,CASSLGAGARRQYF,TRBD2,TRBJ2-7,NA,TRBV7-9
TGTGCCAGCAGTGAAGCAGCCCGGTATACGCAGTATTTT,CASSEAARYTQYF,NA,TRBJ2-3,NA,TRBV6-1
TGTGCCAGCAGACCAACTAGCGCTGAGCAGTTCTTC,CASRPTSAEQFF,TRBD2,TRBJ2-1,once,TRBV7-8
TGTGCCAGCTCACCAGTGACAGACTATGGCTACACCTTC,CASSPVTDYGYTF,NA,TRBJ1-2,few,TRBV18
TGCGCCAGCAGCCGGACAGGGGTCGACTACGAGCAGTACTTC,CASSRTGVDYEQYF,TRBD1,TRBJ2-7,NA,TRBV5-1
TGTTCCAGCAGGCCCGGGACTAGCGGCTACGAGCAGTACTTC,CSSRPGTSGYEQYF,TRBD2,TRBJ2-7,few,TRBV7-9
TGTGCCAGCAGTTTTGCGGGACAGGGGGTAAAGTCTGAAGCTTTCTTT,CASSFAGQGVKSEAFF,TRBD1,TRBJ1-1,NA,TRBV28
TGTGCCAGCAGTTCTCTAGCGGGAGGGTTCGGGGAGCAGTATTTT,CASSSLAGGFGEQYF,TRBD2,TRBJ2-3,NA,TRBV28
TGCGCCAGCAGCTTGAATATCGGGACAGATAACTATGGCTACACCTTC,CASSLNIGTDNYGYTF,TRBD1,TRBJ1-2,NA,TRBV5-1
TGCGCCAGCAGCTTGGAGCCGGAACAGGGGCCTTACACCGGGGAGCTGTTTTTT,CASSLEPEQGPYTGELFF,TRBD1,TRBJ2-2,NA,TRBV5-1
TGTGCCAGCTCACCATGGGCAACAAACAATGAGCAGTTCTTC,CASSPWATNNEQFF,NA,TRBJ2-1,once,TRBV18
TGTGCCAGCAGTTTTGGTGCGGGGGCGAGAAAAGAGACCCAGTACTTC,CASSFGAGARKETQYF,NA,TRBJ2-5,NA,TRBV27
TGTGCCTGGACCCCGGGACTAGCCACAGATACGCAGTATTTT,CAWTPGLATDTQYF,TRBD2,TRBJ2-3,NA,TRBV30
TGCGCCAGCAGCTTGGGCGGGAGGGTTAAGTTCTACGAGCAGTACTTC,CASSLGGRVKFYEQYF,TRBD2,TRBJ2-7,NA,TRBV5-1
TGTGCCAGCAGCTTAAGGGACAGCAGCTCCCAGTACTTC,CASSLRDSSSQYF,TRBD1,TRBJ2-7,NA,TRBV7-9
TGTGCCAGCAGTGAAGCGCTTCAGGGGGCCTATGGCTACACCTTC,CASSEALQGAYGYTF,TRBD1,TRBJ1-2,NA,TRBV6-1
TGTGCCAGCAGTCCACCCTGGGACAGGGTCGCTGAAGCTTTCTTT,CASSPPWDRVAEAFF,TRBD1,TRBJ1-1,NA,TRBV28
TGTGCCAGCAGTCCCGGGGGACAGGGGGCGAGGTACATTCAGTACTTC,CASSPGGQGARYIQYF,TRBD1,TRBJ2-4,NA,TRBV28
TGCAGCGTTGATCCCCCCGGGACTAGCGGGGCGGAGCAGTTCTTC,CSVDPPGTSGAEQFF,TRBD2,TRBJ2-1,NA,TRBV29-1
TGTGCCAGCTCACCACCTGGGACAGGGGGGAATTCACCCCTCCACTTT,CASSPPGTGGNSPLHF,TRBD1,TRBJ1-6,NA,TRBV18
TGTGCCAGCAGCTCCTCCCGGTCCACAGATACGCAGTATTTT,CASSSSRSTDTQYF,NA,TRBJ2-3,NA,TRBV5-4
TGTGCCAGCAGCCCCCTAGCGGGAGGTTCTGCCAATGAGCAGTTCTTC,CASSPLAGGSANEQFF,TRBD2,TRBJ2-1,NA,TRBV5-4
TGTGCCAGCAGTTTCCGGGAAACCAATGAGCAGTTCTTC,CASSFRETNEQFF,NA,TRBJ2-1,few,TRBV28
TGTGCCAGCAGAGGCGGTCGGTCTTATGGCTACACCTTC,CASRGGRSYGYTF,NA,TRBJ1-2,NA,TRBV2